This TCR beta chain was captured by sequencing in a study of metastatic and nonmetastatic thyroid tumors. Study overall: Both malignant and benign thyroid patients supplied peripheral blood and tumor or nodule tissue samples, across which the repertoires of these patients were then compared.

The V gene end was trimmed by 5 bases and the J gene end by 3 bases; junction bases not matched to a gene: 4. CDR1 is MNHNS, CDR2 SASEGT, per germline. The CDR3 covers 15 residues. Until they underwent thyroid surgery, no patient had received any treatment. TCRdb ran MiXCR on the PCR reads. The table includes roughly 22,000 clones, 36% detected once. This clone was counted only a few times. The CDR3 does not close with the conserved phenylalanine or tryptophan, likely indicating a read error. Specimen: blood. V and J are TRBV6-1 and TRBJ1-6; the match to TRBD1 covers 7 bases. The source is a male donor with papillary thyroid cancer or a benign thyroid nodule (not recorded which). Some clones in this sample may be carry-over from other donors' samples. The CDR3: CASSRDSNYNSPLHL. Written as DNA, the CDR3 is TGTGCCAGCAGTCGGGACAGCAACTATAATTCACCCCTCCACCTT.